This TCR beta chain was documented in a study of blood T cell repertoires in COVID-19. The CDR3 has 16 amino acids. CDR1 is SGHTA, CDR2 FQGNSA, per germline. Trimming cost V 7 bases and J 4 bases; bases outside gene matches: 16. This table comes from immunoSEQ multiplex PCR, and its TCRdb copy is limited to in-frame clones, with some not included. The data contain 150,000 to 200,000 clones, around 90% of them singletons. The rearrangement links TRBV7-2 to TRBJ2-7; 7 nucleotides align to TRBD2. The TCR sequence derives from a man aged 60 to 69 with acute or convalescent COVID-19. The sample taken for sequencing was peripheral blood. CDR3 sequence reads: CASTPAGGEGLYEQYF. For the CDR3, the DNA is TGTGCCAGCACCCCGGCTGGGGGAGAGGGACTATACGAGCAGTACTTC.